This T cell receptor beta chain was retrieved from a study of PD-1 blockade in classical Hodgkin lymphoma. Documented time point: cycle 4 day 1 (C4D1), after 6 weeks of nivolumab. Each patient experienced a relapse that followed autologous stem cell transplantation, and brentuximab vedotin exposure varied. In regard to this clone: Its antigen is undetermined.

Profiling relied on immunoSEQ multiplex PCR, and the TCRdb table lists in-frame clones only, not all of them. The data contain 75,000 to 95,000 clones, nearly 85% of them singletons. The CDR3 sequence is 13 residues long. The V end was cut by 6 bases, the J end by 2 bases, with 13 bases between. Germline CDR1 and CDR2: SQVTM and ANQGSEA. Overall study results and limits: It was among complete responders that baseline diversity resembled that of newly diagnosed patients.

The sample here was peripheral blood mononuclear cells (PBMCs), taken before the fourth cycle of nivolumab. This clonotype was sampled from a human donor with classical Hodgkin lymphoma. J is TRBJ1-2 and V is TRBV29-1; D is unresolved. This CDR3 reads CSVDGLGNYGYTF. The CDR3 bases are TGCAGCGTCGATGGACTGGGGAACTATGGCTACACCTTC.